Here is one T cell receptor beta chain with its context. The target of this receptor is not known. Base qualities are not recorded, but no much larger clone differs from it by a single base. Explained via the paper, the time point label denotes: cells obtained before transplantation from donor or recipient. CD3+CD4+ and CD3+CD8+ populations were FACS-sorted from unstimulated pre-transplant donor and recipient cells taken from spleen or lymph nodes. These data come from a study of graft-versus-host responses after intestinal transplantation (dated by TCRdb to about 2021). Broadly, across the study: Multivisceral, liver-intestinal, or isolated intestinal transplants were received by the recipients. Rather than going through the commercial service, samples from three later patients were sequenced in-house on an Illumina MiSeq and processed with MiXCR. To identify alloreactive clones, pre-transplant mixed lymphocyte reaction products were sequenced and then compared with unstimulated pre-transplant donor and recipient T cells. A cohort of 24 intestinal transplant recipients, including one retransplant, was enrolled, and 3 patients lacking pretransplant specimens were excluded. Donor T cell macrochimerism was defined as a peak of at least 4% donor T cells among recipient peripheral blood mononuclear cells. Graft-versus-host and host-versus-graft alloreactive T cell clones were tracked in the graft, circulation and bone marrow after intestinal transplantation using bulk TCR-beta CDR3 sequencing. Every recipient was given anti-thymocyte globulin induction, then maintenance tacrolimus and steroids for roughly three years. The study at large found these results: GvH clones were detected in recipient bone marrow, and some of these GvH clones were observed earlier in ileal mucosa or blood, consistent with an intestinal mucosal origin. Peak levels of circulating GvH clones were associated with declines in HvG clones early after transplant. The relatively low number and heterogeneity of intestinal transplant patients limited the conclusions. High GvH to HvG T cell clonal ratios were observed in the allografts of patients with donor T cell macrochimerism.

In the germline V gene, CDR1 corresponds to SGHTA and CDR2 to FQGNSA. V gives up 1 base and J gives up 2 bases, and the segment between their germline ends measures 13 bases. From its cysteine to its phenylalanine, the CDR3 spans 16 amino acids. Kept here is only the CDR3 DNA, which spans 48 bases and is read in frame from base 1. The library came from the immunoSEQ multiplex PCR assay. For most patients, genomic DNA was isolated with the Qiagen DNeasy Blood and Tissue Kit and sent frozen to Adaptive Biotechnologies for TCR sequencing. For most patients, genomic DNA was subjected to high-throughput TCR-beta CDR3 sequencing by Adaptive Biotechnologies. In the authors' own workflow: TCR sequencing data were retrieved from Adaptive's ImmunoSEQ software for around 20 patients, whereas a few other patients were processed with MiXCR and VDJtools. CD4 versus CD8 sorting errors were corrected by removing sequences found in both subsets at a frequency ratio below 5:1. CDR3 nucleotide sequences shared by donor and recipient were removed because the origin of these sequences could not be assigned. At least 2-fold expansion over unstimulated cells and a minimum CFSE-low frequency of 0.002% (template counts) or 0.001% (read counts) were required for clones to be classified as alloreactive. Clones detected in sequenced pre-transplant spleen, lymph node, or MLR CFSE-low populations of the donor or recipient were defined as mappable. Cumulative frequency of alloreactive clones was calculated as a percentage of all sequences weighted by copy number. TCRdb stores this immuneACCESS table with in-frame sequences only. Part of the clones is absent; in the studies checked, under half of the shortfall reflects unresolved V genes, and no reason is known for the rest. The D gene and trimming were derived from the DNA, and the V and J assignments and clone size from that table. In all, the sample holds tens of thousands of clones, and more than 90% of those were seen once. The leading ten clones occupy over 0.3% of the sample.

This sample comprised unstimulated CD4+ T cells sorted from spleen or lymph node cells, obtained before intestinal transplant. The TCR originated in a human donor who received an intestinal transplant. This chain is built from TRBV7-2 and TRBJ2-3; the D gene is perhaps TRBD2, on 5 matching bases. The DNA sequence is TGTGCCAGCAGCTTAGTGGGCGCGGGCTACACAGATACGCAGTATTTT. It translates as CASSLVGAGYTDTQYF.